The 7 T cell receptor beta chains presented below share a single source sample, sequenced in a study of CD8 T cells in ankylosing spondylitis. Study-wide results and limits: A TCR beta motif of about 8 highly homologous variants appeared characteristic of ankylosing spondylitis blood.

TCRdb recomputed calls from the 5' RACE reads with MiXCR, one row per CDR3 protein. The sample holds a few hundred thousand distinct CDR3 sequences, 20% to 25% seen once. No antigen is known for these receptors. Sequenced sample: blood, either unsorted or a sorted T cell fraction (not recorded which). These receptors all come from a male donor with ankylosing spondylitis.

This clonotype was picked up a small number of times. The CDR3 coding sequence is TGTGCCAGCAGCTGGGCGGCTACCCAAGAGACCCAGTACTTC. Translating it yields CASSWAATQETQYF. The chain is built from TRBV7-2 and TRBJ2-5; no definite D call. Germline V gene data show CDR1 as SGHTA and CDR2 as FQGNSA. V was trimmed by 4 bases and J by 1 base, leaving 10 bases between them. This CDR3 has 14 residues.

This clonotype was observed a handful of times. The chain has TRBV5-6 and TRBJ2-2; D gene ambiguous. Looked up from germline, CDR1 is SGHDT and CDR2 is YYEEEE. The CDR3 loop spans 16 amino acids. With 0 bases removed from V and 1 base from J, the gap between germline ends came to 10 bases. DNA of the CDR3: TGTGCCAGCAGCTTGGAAAGGGCCTTGAACACCGGGGAGCTGTTTTTT. It codes for CASSLERALNTGELFF.

This clonotype was recorded a few times. V usage is TRBV2 and J usage is TRBJ1-2; D ambiguous. Deletions cut 3 bases from V and 4 bases from J, with 6 bases between. There are 12 residues in the CDR3. The germline CDR1 and CDR2 sequences are SNHLY and FYNNEI. The CDR3 sequence: CASSDSPYGYTF. The CDR3 DNA reads TGTGCCAGCAGTGACAGCCCCTATGGCTACACCTTC.

This sequence joins TRBV19 and TRBJ2-1, with a weak D call TRBD1 (6 bases). CDR3 length equals 13 residues. Trimming left V 2 bases short and J 6 bases short, with 8 bases between. Germline loops: CDR1 LNHDA, CDR2 SQIVND (reference sequence). CDR3 bases: TGTGCCAGTAGTATATACAGGGTCAATGAGCAGTTCTTC. As protein: CASSIYRVNEQFF.

The chain uses TRBV2 and TRBJ2-7, with D unresolved. Trimming removed 6 bases from V and 2 bases from J, with 14 bases in between. Germline CDR1 SNHLY, CDR2 FYNNEI. The CDR3 sequence is 14 residues long. The CDR3 here is CASSAGLAPYEQYF. The CDR3 region has the DNA TGTGCCAGCAGCGCCGGGCTGGCCCCCTACGAGCAGTACTTC.

The chain is built from TRBV5-1 and TRBJ2-7; D is unclear. Germline CDR1 reads SGHRS; CDR2 reads YFSETQ. Trimming took off 0 bases at V and 2 bases at J, with 6 bases between the two ends. The length of the CDR3 is 13 residues. CDR3 amino acids: CASSLVATYEQYF. The CDR3 nucleotides read TGCGCCAGCAGCTTGGTGGCAACCTACGAGCAGTACTTC.

This clonotype occurred many times. V is TRBV6-5 and J is TRBJ1-3; D is uncertain. Per germline, CDR1 MNHEY and CDR2 SVGAGI. This CDR3 is 14 amino acids long. V was pared by 3 bases and J by 8 bases, with 14 bases between. CDR3 in amino acids: CASSYSLYGDTIYF. DNA of the CDR3: TGTGCCAGCAGTTATTCCCTTTACGGCGACACCATATATTTT.